This T cell receptor (beta chain) came from a study of spatial heterogeneity in lung cancer. Findings and limits, study-wide: How many expanded intratumoral alpha and beta TCRs were present tracked the tumor mutation count, which was a count of nonsynonymous mutations.

On each TCR cDNA molecule, a unique molecular identifier was present. TCRdb passed the 5' RACE reads through MiXCR, listing each CDR3 protein once. The sample records more than 15,000 distinct CDR3 sequences, 6.2% being singletons. The time point: sample taken at primary tumor resection. This clonotype has ten or more counts. Its antigen is still unknown. This beta chain appears as a stray read in a library generated for alpha chains; its size is not informative. This CDR3 is 14 amino acids long. Per germline, CDR1 MNHEY and CDR2 SVGAGI. Trimming pared 7 bases from V and 7 bases from J, leaving 17 bases between.

Sequences were derived from lung tumor tissue, sampled at surgery. The TCR was taken from a male donor with early-stage non-small cell lung cancer. V usage is TRBV6-5 and J usage is TRBJ1-5; D possibly corresponds to TRBD1 (5 bases). CDR3 amino acids: CASKKRGGGQPQHF. CDR3 DNA: TGTGCCAGCAAGAAGAGGGGCGGGGGACAGCCCCAGCATTTT.